The present T cell receptor (beta chain) was sequenced within a study of T cells after yellow fever vaccination. The study, taken as a whole, reports: The study re-detected most primary-vaccination clones after the booster (roughly 96% CD4, roughly 91% CD8).

This clonotype was detected a few times. Its antigen remains unknown. The authors made TCR cDNA by 5'RACE template switching, adding a universal primer site and UMIs. TCRdb fed the 5' RACE reads into MiXCR, producing one record per CDR3 protein. There are almost 600,000 distinct CDR3 sequences in the sample; approximately 13% occur only once, and over 11% lies in the top ten. The receptor was derived from a man aged 25-40 years who received the YFV17D yellow fever vaccine. Here the sequenced sample was PBMCs, taken on the day of the yellow fever booster vaccination.

The CDR3 here is CASSKGTSVSYEQYF. The CDR3 DNA is TGTGCCAGCAGCAAAGGGACTAGCGTCTCCTACGAGCAGTACTTC. V is TRBV7-2 and J is TRBJ2-7, with TRBD2 matching over 10 bases. Unmatched junction bases numbered 4, after V lost 5 bases and J lost 0 bases. In germline, CDR1 is SGHTA, CDR2 FQGNSA. The CDR3 has 15 amino acids.